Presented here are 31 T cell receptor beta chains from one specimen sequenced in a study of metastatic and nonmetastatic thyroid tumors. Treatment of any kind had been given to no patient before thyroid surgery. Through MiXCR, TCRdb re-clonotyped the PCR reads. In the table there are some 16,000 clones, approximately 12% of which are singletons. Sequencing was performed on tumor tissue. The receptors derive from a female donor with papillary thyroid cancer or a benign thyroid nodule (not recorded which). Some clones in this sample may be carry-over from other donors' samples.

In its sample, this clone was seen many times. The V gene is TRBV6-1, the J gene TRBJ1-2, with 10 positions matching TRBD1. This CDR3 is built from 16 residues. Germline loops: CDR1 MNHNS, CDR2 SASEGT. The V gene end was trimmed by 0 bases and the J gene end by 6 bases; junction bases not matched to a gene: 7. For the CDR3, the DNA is TGTGCCAGCAGTGAAGCGAGGCGGGACAGGGGTAATGGCTACACCTTC. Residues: CASSEARRDRGNGYTF.

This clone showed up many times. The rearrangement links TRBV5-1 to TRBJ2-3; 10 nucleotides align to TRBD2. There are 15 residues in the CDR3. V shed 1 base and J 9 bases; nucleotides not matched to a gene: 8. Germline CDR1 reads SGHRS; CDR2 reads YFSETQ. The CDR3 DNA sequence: TGCGCCAGCAGCTTGCAGCGGGAGGGCCTTGGGACGCAGTATTTT. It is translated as CASSLQREGLGTQYF.

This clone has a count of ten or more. CDR3: CASSSVTEAFF. The CDR3 DNA is TGTGCCAGCAGCTCCGTTACTGAAGCTTTCTTT. The gene calls are TRBV3-1 and TRBJ1-1, with unresolved D. The length of the CDR3 is 11 residues. Germline lookup yields CDR1 LGHDT and CDR2 YNNKEL (reference sequence). Trimming shortened V by 5 bases and J by 5 bases, and 6 bases separated the two germline ends.

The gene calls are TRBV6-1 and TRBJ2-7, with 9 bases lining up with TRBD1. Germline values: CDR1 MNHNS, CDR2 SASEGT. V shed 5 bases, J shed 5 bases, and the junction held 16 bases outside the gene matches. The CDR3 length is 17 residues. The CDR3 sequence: CASSRVRGTGFSHEQYF. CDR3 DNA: TGTGCCAGCAGTAGAGTCCGCGGGACAGGGTTTTCCCACGAGCAGTACTTC.

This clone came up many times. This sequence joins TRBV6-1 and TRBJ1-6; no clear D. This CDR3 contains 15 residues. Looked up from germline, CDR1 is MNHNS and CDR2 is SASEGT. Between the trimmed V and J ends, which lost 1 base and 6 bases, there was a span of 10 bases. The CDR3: CASSEVQKSNSPLHF. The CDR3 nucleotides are TGTGCCAGCAGTGAAGTCCAGAAGTCTAATTCACCCCTCCACTTT.

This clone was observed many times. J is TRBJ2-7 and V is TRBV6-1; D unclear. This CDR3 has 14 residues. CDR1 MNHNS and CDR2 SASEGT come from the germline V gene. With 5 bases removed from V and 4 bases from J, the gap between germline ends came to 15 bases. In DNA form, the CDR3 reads TGTGCCAGCAGTCCGAGCCGGGTAATGTACGAGCAGTACTTC. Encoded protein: CASSPSRVMYEQYF.

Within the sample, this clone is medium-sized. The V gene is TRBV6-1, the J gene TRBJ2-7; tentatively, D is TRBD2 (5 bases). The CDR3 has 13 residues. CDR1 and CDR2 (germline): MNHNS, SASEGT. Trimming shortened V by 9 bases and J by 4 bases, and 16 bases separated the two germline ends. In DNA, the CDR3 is TGTGCCAGTTGGACTCGGCCCCCTTACGAGCAGTACTTC. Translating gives CASWTRPPYEQYF.

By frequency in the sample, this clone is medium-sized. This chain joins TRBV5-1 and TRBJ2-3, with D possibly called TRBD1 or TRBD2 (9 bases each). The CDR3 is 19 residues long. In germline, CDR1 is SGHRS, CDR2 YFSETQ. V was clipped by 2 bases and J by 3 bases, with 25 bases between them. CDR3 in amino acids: CASSLQGAALAGKTDTQYF. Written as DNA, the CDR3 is TGCGCCAGCAGCTTACAGGGGGCAGCTCTAGCGGGAAAGACAGATACGCAGTATTTT.

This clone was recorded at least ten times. The CDR3 is CASSLLAGSGNEQYF. The CDR3 DNA sequence: TGCGCCAGCAGCTTGCTAGCGGGCAGCGGGAACGAGCAGTACTTC. The chain links TRBV5-1 to TRBJ2-7; 8 nucleotides align to TRBD2. Trimming took 1 base from V and 5 from J; bases not matched to a gene: 8. The CDR3 runs to 15 residues. Germline values: CDR1 SGHRS, CDR2 YFSETQ.

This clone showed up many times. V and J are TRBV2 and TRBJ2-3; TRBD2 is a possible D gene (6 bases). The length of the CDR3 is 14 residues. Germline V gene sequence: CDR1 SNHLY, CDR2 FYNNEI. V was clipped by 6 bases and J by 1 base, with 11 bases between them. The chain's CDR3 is CASRTASGTDTQYF. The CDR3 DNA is TGTGCCAGCAGGACCGCTAGCGGCACAGATACGCAGTATTTT.

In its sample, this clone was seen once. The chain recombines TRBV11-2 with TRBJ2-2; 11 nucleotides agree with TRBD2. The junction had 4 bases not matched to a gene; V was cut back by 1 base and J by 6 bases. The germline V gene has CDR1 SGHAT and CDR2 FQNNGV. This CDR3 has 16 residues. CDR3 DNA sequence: TGTGCCAGCAGCTTAGGTAGCGGGAGGGCCTCCGGGGAGCTGTTTTTT. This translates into CASSLGSGRASGELFF.

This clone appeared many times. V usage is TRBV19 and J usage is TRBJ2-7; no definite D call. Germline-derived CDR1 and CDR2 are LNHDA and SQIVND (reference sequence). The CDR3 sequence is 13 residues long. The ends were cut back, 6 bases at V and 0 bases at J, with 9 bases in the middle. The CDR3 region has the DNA TGTGCCAGTAGGGACGGAAGCTCCTACGAGCAGTACTTC. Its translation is CASRDGSSYEQYF. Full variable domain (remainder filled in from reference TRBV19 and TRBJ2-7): DGGITQSPKYLFRKEGQNVTLSCEQNLNHDAMYWYRQDPGQGLRLIYYSQIVNDFQKGDIAEGYSVSREKKESFPLTVTSAQKNPTAFYLCASRDGSSYEQYFGPGTRLTVT.

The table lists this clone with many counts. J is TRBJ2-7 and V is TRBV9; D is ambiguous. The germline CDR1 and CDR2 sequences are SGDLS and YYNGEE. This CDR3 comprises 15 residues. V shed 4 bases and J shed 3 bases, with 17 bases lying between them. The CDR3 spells CASSIDEQGRYEQYF. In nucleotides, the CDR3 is TGTGCCAGCAGCATCGACGAGCAAGGACGCTACGAGCAGTACTTC. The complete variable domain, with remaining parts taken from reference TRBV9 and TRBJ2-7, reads DSGVTQTPKHLITATGQRVTLRCSPRSGDLSVYWYQQSLDQGLQFLIQYYNGEERAKGNILERFSAQQFPDLHSELNLSSLELGDSALYFCASSIDEQGRYEQYFGPGTRLTVT.

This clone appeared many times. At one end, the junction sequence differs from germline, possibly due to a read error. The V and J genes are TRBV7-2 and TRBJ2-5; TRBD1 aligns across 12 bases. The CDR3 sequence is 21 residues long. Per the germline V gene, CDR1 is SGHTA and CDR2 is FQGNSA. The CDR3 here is CASSHRGRDRGPASGPNEQLF. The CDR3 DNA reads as TGTGCCAGCAGCCATCGCGGTCGGGACAGGGGGCCGGCTAGCGGTCCCAATGAGCAGCTCTTC.

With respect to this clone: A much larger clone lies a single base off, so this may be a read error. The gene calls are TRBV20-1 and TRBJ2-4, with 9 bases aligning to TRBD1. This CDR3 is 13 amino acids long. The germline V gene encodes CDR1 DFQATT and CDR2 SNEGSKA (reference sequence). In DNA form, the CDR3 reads TGCAGTGCTAGACGGACAGGGGAAAACACTCAGTACTTC. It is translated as CSARRTGENTQYF.

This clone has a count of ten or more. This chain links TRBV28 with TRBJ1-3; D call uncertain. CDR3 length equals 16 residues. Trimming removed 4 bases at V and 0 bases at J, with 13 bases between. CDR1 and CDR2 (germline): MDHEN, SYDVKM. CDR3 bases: TGTGCCAGCAGTTCTGAACAGACCTTCTCTGGAAACACCATATATTTT. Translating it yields CASSSEQTFSGNTIYF.

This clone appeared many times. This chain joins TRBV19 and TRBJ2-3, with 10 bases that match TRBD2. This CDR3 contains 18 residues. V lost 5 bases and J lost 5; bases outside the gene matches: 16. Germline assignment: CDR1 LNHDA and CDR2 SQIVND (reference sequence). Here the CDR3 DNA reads TGTGCCAGTAGTCGGCAGCCGCTAGCGGGAGCAGGTCTAGATACGCAGTATTTT. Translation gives CASSRQPLAGAGLDTQYF.

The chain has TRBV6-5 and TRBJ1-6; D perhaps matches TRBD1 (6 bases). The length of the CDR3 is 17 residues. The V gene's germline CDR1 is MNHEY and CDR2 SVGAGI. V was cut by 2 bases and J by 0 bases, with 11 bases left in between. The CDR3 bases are TGTGCCAGCAGTTACGGGGGGGCAAGCTCCTATAATTCACCCCTCCACTTT. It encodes CASSYGGASSYNSPLHF.

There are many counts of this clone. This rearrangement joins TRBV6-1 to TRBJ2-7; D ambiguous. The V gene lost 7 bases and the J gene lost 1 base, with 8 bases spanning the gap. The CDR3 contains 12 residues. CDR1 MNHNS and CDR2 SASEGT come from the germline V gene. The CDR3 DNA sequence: TGTGCCAGCAAGGGCAGTTCCTACGAGCAGTACTTC. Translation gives CASKGSSYEQYF.

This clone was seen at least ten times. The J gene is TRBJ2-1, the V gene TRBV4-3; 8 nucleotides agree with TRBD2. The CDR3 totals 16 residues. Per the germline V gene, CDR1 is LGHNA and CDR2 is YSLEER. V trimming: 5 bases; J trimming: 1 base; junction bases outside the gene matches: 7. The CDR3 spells CASSVRRGGSYNEQFF. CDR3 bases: TGCGCCAGCAGCGTCCGCCGGGGGGGGTCCTACAATGAGCAGTTCTTC.

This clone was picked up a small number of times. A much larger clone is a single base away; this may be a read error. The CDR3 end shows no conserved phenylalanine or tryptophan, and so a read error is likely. The CDR3 spells CAWRNLMRTAEAFL. The CDR3 nucleotides read TGTGCCTGGAGGAACCTCATGAGGACGGCTGAAGCTTTCCTT. The chain uses TRBV30 and TRBJ1-1, with D unclear. Germline lookup yields CDR1 GTSNPN and CDR2 SVGIG (reference sequence). The CDR3 has 14 residues. The V and J ends lost 3 bases and 6 bases respectively, with 17 bases between them.

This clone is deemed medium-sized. CDR3 sequence reads: CASSLAGQANGYTF. The DNA for the CDR3 is TGTGCCAGCAGCTTAGCAGGACAGGCTAATGGCTACACCTTC. The chain uses TRBV11-2 and TRBJ1-2; TRBD1 agrees at 7 bases. V lost 1 base and J lost 6; bases outside the gene matches: 5. The CDR3 is 14 residues long. Germline lookup yields CDR1 SGHAT and CDR2 FQNNGV.

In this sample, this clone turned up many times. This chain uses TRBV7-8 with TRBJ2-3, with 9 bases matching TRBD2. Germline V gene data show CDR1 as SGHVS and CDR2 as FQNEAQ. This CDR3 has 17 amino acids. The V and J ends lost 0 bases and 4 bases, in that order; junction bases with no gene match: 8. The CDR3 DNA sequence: TGTGCCAGCAGCTTAGCGAGTAGCGGGGGACTTGCAGATACGCAGTATTTT. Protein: CASSLASSGGLADTQYF.

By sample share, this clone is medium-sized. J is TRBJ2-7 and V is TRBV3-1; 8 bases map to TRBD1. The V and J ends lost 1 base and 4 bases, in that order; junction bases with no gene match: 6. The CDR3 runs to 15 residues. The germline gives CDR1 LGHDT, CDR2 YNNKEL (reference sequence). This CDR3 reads CASSQGGTGKYEQYF. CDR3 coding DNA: TGTGCCAGCAGCCAAGGAGGGACAGGAAAGTACGAGCAGTACTTC.

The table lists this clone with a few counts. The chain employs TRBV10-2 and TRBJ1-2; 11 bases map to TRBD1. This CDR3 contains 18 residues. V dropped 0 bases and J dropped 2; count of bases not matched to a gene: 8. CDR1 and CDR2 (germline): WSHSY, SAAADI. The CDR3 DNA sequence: TGCGCCAGCAGTGAGTCGGCCGGGACAGGGGGGGTAAACTATGGCTACACCTTC. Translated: CASSESAGTGGVNYGYTF.

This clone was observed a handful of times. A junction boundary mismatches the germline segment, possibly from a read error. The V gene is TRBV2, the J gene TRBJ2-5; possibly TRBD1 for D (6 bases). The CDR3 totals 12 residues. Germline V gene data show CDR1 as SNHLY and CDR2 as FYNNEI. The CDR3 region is CAGQQGQDTQYF. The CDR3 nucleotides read TGTGCCGGTCAACAGGGCCAAGATACCCAGTACTTC.

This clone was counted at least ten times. CDR3 sequence (DNA): TGTGCCAGCAGTTACGGCACGGATCAGCCCCAGCATTTT. Its translation: CASSYGTDQPQHF. The chain uses TRBV6-2 or TRBV6-3 and TRBJ1-5, with D unresolved. Germline CDR1 and CDR2: MNHEY and SVGEGT. The CDR3 is 13 residues long. Trimming removed 2 bases at V and 5 bases at J, with 7 bases between.

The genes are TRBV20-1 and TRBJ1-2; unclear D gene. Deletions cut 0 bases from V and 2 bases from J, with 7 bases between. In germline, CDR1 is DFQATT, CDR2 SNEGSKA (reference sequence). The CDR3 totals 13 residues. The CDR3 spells CSARDGINYGYTF. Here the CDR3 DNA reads TGCAGTGCTAGAGATGGCATCAACTATGGCTACACCTTC.

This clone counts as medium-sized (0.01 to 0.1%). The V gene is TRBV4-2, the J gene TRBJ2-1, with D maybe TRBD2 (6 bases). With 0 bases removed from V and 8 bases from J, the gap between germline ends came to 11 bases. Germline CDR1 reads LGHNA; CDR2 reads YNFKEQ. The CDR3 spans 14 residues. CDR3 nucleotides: TGTGCCAGCAGCCAAGAGGCAGCTAGCGATGAGCAGTTCTTC. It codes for CASSQEAASDEQFF.

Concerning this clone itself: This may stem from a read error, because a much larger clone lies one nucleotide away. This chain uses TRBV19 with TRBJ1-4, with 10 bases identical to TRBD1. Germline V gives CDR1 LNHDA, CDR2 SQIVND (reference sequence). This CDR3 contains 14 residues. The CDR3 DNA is TGTGCCAGTAGACCGGACAGGGGGGTGGAGAAACTGCTTTTT. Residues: CASRPDRGVEKLLF.

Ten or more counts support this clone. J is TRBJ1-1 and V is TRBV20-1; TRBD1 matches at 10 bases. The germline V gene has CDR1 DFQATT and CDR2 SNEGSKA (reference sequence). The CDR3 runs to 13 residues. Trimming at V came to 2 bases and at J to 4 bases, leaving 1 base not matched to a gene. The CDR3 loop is CSARRDRGTEAFF. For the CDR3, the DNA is TGCAGTGCTAGAAGGGACAGGGGCACTGAAGCTTTCTTT.